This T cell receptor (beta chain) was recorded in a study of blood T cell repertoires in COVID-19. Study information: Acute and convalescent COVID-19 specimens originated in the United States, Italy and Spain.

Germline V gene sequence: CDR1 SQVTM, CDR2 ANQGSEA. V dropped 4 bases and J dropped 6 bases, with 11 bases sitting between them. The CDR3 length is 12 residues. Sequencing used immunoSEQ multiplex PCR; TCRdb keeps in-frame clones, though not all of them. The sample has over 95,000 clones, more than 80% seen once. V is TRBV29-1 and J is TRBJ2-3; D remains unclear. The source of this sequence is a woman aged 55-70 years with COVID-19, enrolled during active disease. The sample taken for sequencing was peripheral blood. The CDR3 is CSVGLTRDTQYF. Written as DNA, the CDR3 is TGCAGCGTTGGCCTGACCAGGGATACGCAGTATTTT.